Listed here are 20 T cell receptor beta chains from one sample, sequenced in a study of blood T cell repertoires in COVID-19. Libraries were prepared by immunoSEQ multiplex PCR; TCRdb keeps only in-frame clonotypes and omits some of them. The data contain about 300,000 clones, roughly 85% of them singletons. The sequenced sample was PBMCs or T cells enriched from blood (not recorded which). The receptors stem from a woman in her thirties who had been exposed to COVID-19.

J is TRBJ2-7 and V is TRBV3-1 (or the pseudogene TRBV3-2); TRBD2 agrees at 10 bases. The CDR3 is made up of 14 amino acids. J lost 4 bases, V lost 1 base, and 1 base had no gene match. CDR1 and CDR2 from the germline V gene are LGHDT and YNNKEL (reference sequence). The chain's CDR3 is CASSQGTSGYEQYF. DNA of the CDR3: TGTGCCAGCAGCCAAGGGACTAGCGGATACGAGCAGTACTTC.

The chain employs TRBV21-1 and TRBJ2-3; TRBD1, the D gene given by the table, was not confirmed from the DNA. TRBV21-1 is classified as a pseudogene. The CDR3 has 16 amino acids. CDR3 sequence: CASSKGQGPSTDTQYF. The CDR3 nucleotides are TGTGCCAGCAGCAAAGGGCAGGGTCCGAGCACAGATACGCAGTATTTT.

This rearrangement joins TRBV7-6 to TRBJ2-2, with TRBD2 matching 13 bases. CDR1 is SGHVS, CDR2 FNYEAQ, per germline. This CDR3 spans 16 amino acids. V lost 5 bases and J lost 5; bases outside the gene matches: 5. In nucleotides, the CDR3 is TGTGCCAGCAGCGGACTAGCGGGAGATCTGACCGGGGAGCTGTTTTTT. Translating it yields CASSGLAGDLTGELFF. The variable domain in full, completed from reference TRBV7-6 and TRBJ2-2, reads GAGVSQSPRYKVTKRGQDVALRCDPISGHVSLYWYRQALGQGPEFLTYFNYEAQQDKSGLPNDRFSAERPEGSISTLTIQRTEQRDSAMYRCASSGLAGDLTGELFFGEGSRLTVL.

In nucleotides, the CDR3 is TGTGCCAGCAGAACAGGTCTCTACGAGCAGTACTTC. The encoded protein is CASRTGLYEQYF. The genes are TRBV27 and TRBJ2-7; D perhaps matches TRBD1 (5 bases). Germline V gives CDR1 MNHEY, CDR2 SMNVEV (reference sequence). V gave up 6 bases and J gave up 3 bases, with 9 bases separating them. This CDR3 is built from 12 residues.

This clone was observed once. V gene TRBV15 combines with J gene TRBJ2-1; D might be TRBD2 (6 bases). V gave up 5 bases and J gave up 7 bases, with 9 bases separating them. Per germline, CDR1 LNHNV and CDR2 YYDKDF (reference sequence). The CDR3 is 12 amino acids. The CDR3 DNA sequence: TGTGCCACCAGCCAGGCGGGGAATGAGCAGTTCTTC. It encodes CATSQAGNEQFF.

The rearrangement uses TRBV10-2 and TRBJ1-3, with 9 bases that match TRBD1. The CDR3 is 15 residues long. V shed 2 bases and J 4 bases; nucleotides not matched to a gene: 3. Germline V gene lookup returns CDR1 WSHSY and CDR2 SAAADI. The CDR3 coding sequence is TGCGCCAGCAGTGAGGACAGGGGGTCAGGAAACACCATATATTTT. This encodes CASSEDRGSGNTIYF.

V usage is TRBV6-6 and J usage is TRBJ1-2; TRBD1 matches at 7 bases. The germline CDR1 and CDR2 sequences are MNHNY and SVGAGI (reference sequence). Unmatched junction bases numbered 6, after V lost 5 bases and J lost 6 bases. The CDR3 has 13 amino acids. CDR3 nucleotides: TGTGCCAGCAGTCCTCGGACAGGTGATGGCTACACCTTC. Translated, it gives CASSPRTGDGYTF.

This clone was detected a few times. The V call is TRBV4-1, the J call TRBJ2-7; 8 bases are shared with TRBD2. Per the germline V gene, CDR1 is MGHRA and CDR2 is YSYEKL. The V gene end was trimmed by 2 bases and the J gene end by 5 bases; junction bases not matched to a gene: 14. CDR3 size: 17 residues. The CDR3 loop reads CASSQRDMGLVRNEQYF. Here the CDR3 DNA reads TGCGCCAGCAGCCAAAGAGATATGGGACTAGTCCGTAACGAGCAGTACTTC.

This rearrangement joins TRBV14 to TRBJ1-2; no definite D call. There are 16 residues in the CDR3. Per the germline V gene, CDR1 is SGHDN and CDR2 is FVKESK. V was pared by 0 bases and J by 8 bases, with 19 bases between. CDR3 region: CASSQEGYGLHGGYTF. DNA for the CDR3: TGTGCCAGCAGCCAAGAGGGATACGGACTCCATGGCGGCTACACCTTC.

The rearrangement uses TRBV3-1 (or the pseudogene TRBV3-2) and TRBJ1-2; possible D gene TRBD1, 6 bases. This CDR3 region has 15 residues. The germline V gene encodes CDR1 LGHDT and CDR2 YNNKEL (reference sequence). V shed 4 bases and J shed 4 bases, with 16 bases lying between them. The chain's CDR3 is CASSLRRTAGYGYTF. The CDR3 DNA is TGTGCCAGCAGCCTTCGTCGGACAGCCGGCTATGGCTACACCTTC.

This chain joins TRBV7-2 and TRBJ1-4; TRBD1 agrees at 7 bases. V lost 5 bases to trimming and J lost 0 bases; unmatched junction nucleotides: 12. The CDR3 has 18 residues. Germline V gives CDR1 SGHTA, CDR2 FQGNSA. CDR3 sequence reads: CASSPRQGALATNEKLFF. CDR3 nucleotide sequence: TGTGCCAGCAGCCCAAGACAGGGAGCACTTGCAACTAATGAAAAACTGTTTTTT.

The chain couples TRBV30 to TRBJ1-2; TRBD1 matches 7 bases. Germline loops: CDR1 GTSNPN, CDR2 SVGIG (reference sequence). This CDR3 is 15 amino acids long. V lost 0 bases, J lost 3 bases, and 7 bases stayed unmatched. As DNA, the CDR3 is TGTGCCTGGAGTGTAAGCCCTACAGGGGACTATGGCTACACCTTC. The encoded protein is CAWSVSPTGDYGYTF.

This clone was seen a handful of times. This chain links TRBV30 with TRBJ2-3; 8 nucleotides agree with TRBD2. The CDR3 totals 14 residues. Germline V lookup: CDR1 GTSNPN, CDR2 SVGIG (reference sequence). V shed 3 bases, J shed 0 bases, and the junction held 2 bases outside the gene matches. In nucleotides, the CDR3 is TGTGCCTGGAGAAGGACTAGCAGCACAGATACGCAGTATTTT. Encoded protein: CAWRRTSSTDTQYF.

The J gene is TRBJ2-1, the V gene TRBV5-5; the D is unclear. The CDR3 extends over 13 amino acids. The germline V and J ends were trimmed by 2 bases and 3 bases, with 6 bases remaining between them. Germline CDR1 is SGHKS and CDR2 is YYEKEE (reference sequence). The CDR3 reads CASSFPGYNEQFF. In nucleotides, the CDR3 is TGTGCCAGCAGCTTCCCGGGCTACAATGAGCAGTTCTTC. Together with reference TRBV5-5 and TRBJ2-1, the CDR3 gives the full variable domain: DAGVTQSPTHLIKTRGQQVTLRCSPISGHKSVSWYQQVLGQGPQFIFQYYEKEERGRGNFPDRFSARQFPNYSSELNVNALLLGDSALYLCASSFPGYNEQFFGPGTRLTVL.

The V call is TRBV7-3, the J call TRBJ2-5; TRBD1 matches at 9 bases. CDR1 SGHTA and CDR2 FQGTGA come from the germline V gene. CDR3 length: 15 residues. The V and J ends lost 4 bases and 4 bases, in that order; junction bases with no gene match: 7. Here the CDR3 DNA reads TGTGCCAGCAGCTCGGACAGGGGAGCTTTAGAGACCCAGTACTTC. Protein product: CASSSDRGALETQYF.

The CDR3 DNA reads TGTGCCAGCAGTTTACGCTCGGGAGCCACCTACAATGAGCAGTTCTTC. Translation: CASSLRSGATYNEQFF. V and J are TRBV28 and TRBJ2-1, with TRBD2 as a possible D gene (6 bases). CDR3 length: 16 amino acids. Trimming removed 2 bases from V and 2 bases from J, with 13 bases in between. Germline loops: CDR1 MDHEN, CDR2 SYDVKM.

V gene TRBV7-9 combines with J gene TRBJ1-4, with D unclear. CDR3 length equals 12 residues. Trimming shortened V by 8 bases and J by 7 bases, and 11 bases separated the two germline ends. Germline V gene lookup returns CDR1 SEHNR and CDR2 FQNEAQ (reference sequence). The CDR3: CASLSAGEKLFF. The DNA of the CDR3 is TGTGCCAGCCTCAGTGCGGGTGAAAAACTGTTTTTT.

J is TRBJ2-2 and V is TRBV7-2; 7 nucleotides match TRBD1. This CDR3 has 13 residues. The germline V gene has CDR1 SGHTA and CDR2 FQGNSA. V shed 5 bases and J 10 bases; nucleotides not matched to a gene: 7. The CDR3 DNA follows: TGTGCCAGCAGCCCGATGACAGGGATGGAGCTGTTTTTT. Residues: CASSPMTGMELFF.

V gene TRBV28 combines with J gene TRBJ1-6; the D is unclear. The CDR3 length is 14 residues. Germline values: CDR1 MDHEN, CDR2 SYDVKM. V lost 5 bases and J 10 bases, leaving 15 bases between the germline ends. The CDR3 is CASSIDAELSPLHF. The CDR3 nucleotides are TGTGCCAGCAGTATAGACGCGGAATTGTCACCCCTCCACTTT. Full variable domain (rest looked up from reference TRBV28 and TRBJ1-6): DVKVTQSSRYLVKRTGEKVFLECVQDMDHENMFWYRQDPGLGLRLIYFSYDVKMKEKGDIPEGYSVSREKKERFSLILESASTNQTSMYLCASSIDAELSPLHFGNGTRLTVT.

The chain recombines TRBV6-5 with TRBJ2-7, with no clear D. Trimming took off 5 bases at V and 12 bases at J, with 17 bases between the two ends. This CDR3 region has 12 residues. Germline V gene sequence: CDR1 MNHEY, CDR2 SVGAGI. CDR3 coding DNA: TGTGCCAGCAGTCGTGGTGCGAGCGATTGGTACTTC. Its protein product is CASSRGASDWYF.